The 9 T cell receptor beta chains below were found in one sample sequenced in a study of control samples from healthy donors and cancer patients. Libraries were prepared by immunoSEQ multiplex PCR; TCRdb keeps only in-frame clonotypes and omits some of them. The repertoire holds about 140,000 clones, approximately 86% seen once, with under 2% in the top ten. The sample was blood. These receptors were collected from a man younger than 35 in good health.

CDR3 DNA: TGTGCCAGCAGCCCGGGACTAGCGGGGGCCTACGAGCAGTACTTC. Translation: CASSPGLAGAYEQYF. This sequence joins TRBV9 and TRBJ2-7; TRBD2 aligns across 14 bases. Per the germline V gene, CDR1 is SGDLS and CDR2 is YYNGEE. This CDR3 is built from 15 residues. The V gene end was trimmed by 4 bases and the J gene end by 2 bases; junction bases not matched to a gene: 2.

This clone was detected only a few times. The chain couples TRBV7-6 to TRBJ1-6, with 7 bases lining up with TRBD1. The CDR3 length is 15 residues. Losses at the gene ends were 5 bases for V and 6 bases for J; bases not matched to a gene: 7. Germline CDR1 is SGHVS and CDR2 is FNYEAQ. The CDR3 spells CASSQGTARNSPLHF. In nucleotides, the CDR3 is TGTGCCAGCAGCCAAGGGACAGCTCGTAATTCACCCCTCCACTTT.

DNA for the CDR3: TGTGCCAGCAGTTACCGCGGGGACGCCTACGAGCAGTACTTC. Protein: CASSYRGDAYEQYF. The gene calls are TRBV6-2 or TRBV6-3 and TRBJ2-7, with a tentative D call TRBD2 (6 bases). Trimming took off 2 bases at V and 2 bases at J, with 10 bases between the two ends. This CDR3 is 14 amino acids long. Germline CDR1 and CDR2: MNHEY and SVGEGT.

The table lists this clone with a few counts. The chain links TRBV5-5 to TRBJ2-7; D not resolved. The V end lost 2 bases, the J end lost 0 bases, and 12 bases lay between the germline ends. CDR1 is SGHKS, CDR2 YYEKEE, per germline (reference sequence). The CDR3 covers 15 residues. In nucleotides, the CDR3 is TGTGCCAGCAGCTTCCGGAGACATGCCTCCTACGAGCAGTACTTC. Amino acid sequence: CASSFRRHASYEQYF.

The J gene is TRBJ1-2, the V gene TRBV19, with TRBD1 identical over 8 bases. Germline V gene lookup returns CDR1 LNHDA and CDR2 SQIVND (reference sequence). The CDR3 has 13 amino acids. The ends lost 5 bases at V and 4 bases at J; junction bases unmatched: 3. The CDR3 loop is CASSPGGGYGYTF. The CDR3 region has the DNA TGTGCCAGTAGTCCAGGGGGCGGCTATGGCTACACCTTC.

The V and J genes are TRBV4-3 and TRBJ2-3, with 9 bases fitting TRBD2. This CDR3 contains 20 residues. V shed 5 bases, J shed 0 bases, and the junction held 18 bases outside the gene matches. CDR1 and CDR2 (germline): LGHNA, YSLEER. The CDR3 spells CASSKRVWGSGGRSTDTQYF. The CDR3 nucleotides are TGCGCCAGCAGCAAAAGAGTTTGGGGGAGCGGGGGGCGGAGCACAGATACGCAGTATTTT.

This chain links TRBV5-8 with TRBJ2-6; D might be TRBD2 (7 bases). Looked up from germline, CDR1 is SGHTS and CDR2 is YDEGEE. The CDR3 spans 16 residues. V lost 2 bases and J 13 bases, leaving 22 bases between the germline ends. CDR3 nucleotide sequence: TGTGCCAGCAGCTTCTTACGGGGGGCCTCTGACAGGGTCCTGACTTTC. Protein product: CASSFLRGASDRVLTF.

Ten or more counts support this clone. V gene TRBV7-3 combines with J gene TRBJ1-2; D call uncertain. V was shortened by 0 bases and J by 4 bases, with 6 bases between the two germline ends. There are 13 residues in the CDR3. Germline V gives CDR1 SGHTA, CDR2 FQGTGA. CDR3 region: CASSLTGGYGYTF. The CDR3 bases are TGTGCCAGCAGCTTAACAGGTGGCTATGGCTACACCTTC.

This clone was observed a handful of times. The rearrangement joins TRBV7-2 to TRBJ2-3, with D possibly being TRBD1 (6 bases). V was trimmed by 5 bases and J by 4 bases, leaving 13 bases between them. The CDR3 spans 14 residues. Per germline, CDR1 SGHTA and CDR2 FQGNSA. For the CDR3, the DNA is TGTGCCAGCAGCCCACAGGGTACCGCAGATACGCAGTATTTT. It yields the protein CASSPQGTADTQYF.